This T cell receptor beta chain was captured in a study of graft-versus-host responses after intestinal transplantation. Generated by immunoSEQ multiplex PCR, the TCRdb table keeps only in-frame clones and is missing some. The sample holds about 98,000 clones, 86% seen once. The source of this sequence is a human patient who received an intestinal transplant, so some T cells may come from the graft donor. Material: PBMCs, obtained 255 days after intestinal transplant.

The CDR3 DNA reads TGCGCCAGCCAGGGGGAAGGAGAAACTGAAGCTTTCTTT. Translated: CASQGEGETEAFF. The rearrangement uses TRBV5-1 and TRBJ1-1, with 7 bases matching TRBD1. CDR1 and CDR2 from the germline V gene are SGHRS and YFSETQ. This CDR3 comprises 13 residues. V gave up 7 bases and J gave up 5 bases; unmatched junction bases: 8. The full variable domain, completed using reference TRBV5-1 and TRBJ1-1, is KAGVTQTPRYLIKTRGQQVTLSCSPISGHRSVSWYQQTPGQGLQFLFEYFSETQRNKGNFPGRFSGRQFSNSRSEMNVSTLELGDSALYLCASQGEGETEAFFGQGTRLTVV.